A selection of T cell receptor beta chains follows, all from one sample in a study of blood T cell repertoires in COVID-19. Only in-frame clones appear in the TCRdb table, and some are missing; sequencing was by immunoSEQ multiplex PCR. The sample carries 250,000 to 300,000 clones, approximately 88% recorded once. Sequencing was carried out using PBMCs or T cells enriched from blood (not recorded which). All receptors derive from a woman younger than 45 who had recovered from COVID-19. CDR3s include the opening cysteine and the closing phenylalanine or tryptophan. Each record gives: D gene, J gene, V gene, clone size, CDR3 DNA, CDR3 protein. The D gene is left open where the match is weak. Not all rows give a size; the values are once, few, many and, for expanded clones, a class.

TRBD1 | TRBJ2-7 | TRBV7-9 | NA | TGTGCCAGCAGGGACAGGGGGTTTTACGAGCAGTACTTC | CASRDRGFYEQYF
TRBD1 | TRBJ1-6 | TRBV19 | NA | TGTGCCAGTAGTATACAGGGGGAGTTTGGTAATTCACCCCTCCACTTT | CASSIQGEFGNSPLHF
TRBD2 | TRBJ2-3 | TRBV11-3 | NA | TGTGCCAGCAGCTTAGGTGGACTAGCGGGAGGTCTCGCAGATACGCAGTATTTT | CASSLGGLAGGLADTQYF
NA | TRBJ1-6 | TRBV7-9 | NA | TGTGCCAGCAGCTTAGGGGGAGGGCAGAATTCACCCCTCCACTTT | CASSLGGGQNSPLHF
TRBD1 | TRBJ2-7 | TRBV11-2 | NA | TGTGCCAGCAGCCCAACAACCCAACAGGGGACCTACGAGCAGTACTTC | CASSPTTQQGTYEQYF
NA | TRBJ1-1 | TRBV27 | NA | TGTGCCAGCAGTCCAAGTGTCGGGGGGGCAGTCCTAGAAGCTTTCTTT | CASSPSVGGAVLEAFF
TRBD1 | TRBJ1-4 | TRBV28 | few | TGTGCCAGCAGTATCCGGACAGGGAATGAAAAACTGTTTTTT | CASSIRTGNEKLFF
NA | TRBJ2-1 | TRBV5-1 | NA | TGCGCCAGCAGACCGGTGAGGGGGTCGAGCTCCTACAATGAGCAGTTCTTC | CASRPVRGSSSYNEQFF
NA | TRBJ2-3 | TRBV9 | NA | TGTGCCAGCAGCGTAAGATTTGGGGGGACCGATACGCAGTATTTT | CASSVRFGGTDTQYF
TRBD1 | TRBJ1-1 | TRBV23-1 | once | TGCGCCAGCAGTCGGGGGGACAGGGGCAGGTCGGGCACTGAAGCTTTCTTT | CASSRGDRGRSGTEAFF
NA | TRBJ1-5 | TRBV24-1 | NA | TGTGCCACCAGGGGGCAGGGCGATCAGCCCCAGCATTTT | CATRGQGDQPQHF
NA | TRBJ1-2 | TRBV4-1 | NA | TGCGCCACGACCGCCGGGAGGGGCTACACCTTC | CATTAGRGYTF
NA | TRBJ1-3 | TRBV6-2/TRBV6-3 | NA | TGTGCCAGCAGTTCACACCGAACAGGGATCGGAAACACCATATATTTT | CASSSHRTGIGNTIYF
TRBD1 | TRBJ1-1 | TRBV18 | NA | TGTGCCAGCTCACCTACAGGACAGGTGAACACTGAAGCTTTCTTT | CASSPTGQVNTEAFF
TRBD1 | TRBJ1-1 | TRBV7-9 | NA | TGTGCCAGCAGCCCCGGGACAGGGGGCAGGATGAACACTGAAGCTTTCTTT | CASSPGTGGRMNTEAFF
NA | TRBJ2-3 | TRBV5-1 | NA | TGCGCCAGCAGCTTGGGCCTTCGGACAAGCACAGATACGCAGTATTTT | CASSLGLRTSTDTQYF
TRBD2 | TRBJ2-1 | TRBV2 | NA | TGTGCCAGCAGGCCGGGACTAGCGAACAATGAGCAGTTCTTC | CASRPGLANNEQFF
TRBD1 | TRBJ1-1 | TRBV9 | NA | TGTGCCAGCAGCCCTGGGACAGGGAGGAACACTGAAGCTTTCTTT | CASSPGTGRNTEAFF
TRBD1 | TRBJ1-1 | TRBV27 | NA | TGTGCCAGCAGTCCCGTACGGGGGACAGGAGTGAACACTGAAGCTTTCTTT | CASSPVRGTGVNTEAFF
TRBD2 | TRBJ2-3 | TRBV5-1 | NA | TGCGCCAGCAGCTTGCTGTCTAGCGGTCTCACAGATACGCAGTATTTT | CASSLLSSGLTDTQYF
NA | TRBJ1-2 | TRBV30 | NA | TGTGCCTGGGAAATTCTTACCGGGGTCGGCTACACCTTC | CAWEILTGVGYTF
NA | TRBJ2-2 | TRBV7-2 | NA | TGTGCCAGCAGTCTTTGGGGGCGAGGTCACACCGGGGAGCTGTTTTTT | CASSLWGRGHTGELFF
NA | TRBJ1-3 | TRBV9 | NA | TGTGCCAGCAGCGTAGCAGGTCAGGTGACCTCTGGAAACACCATATATTTT | CASSVAGQVTSGNTIYF
NA | TRBJ1-2 | TRBV10-3 | NA | TGTGCCATCAGGGATAGGGACACTAACTATGGCTACACCTTC | CAIRDRDTNYGYTF
TRBD1 | TRBJ2-7 | TRBV30 | NA | TGTGCCTGGAGTGTCTGGCAGGGGGCGACGGTGTACTTC | CAWSVWQGATVYF
NA | TRBJ1-5 | TRBV19 | NA | TGTGCCAGTAGCAAGGCGGGAGACGGCAATCAGCCCCAGCATTTT | CASSKAGDGNQPQHF
TRBD2 | TRBJ2-5 | TRBV25-1 | NA | TGTGCCAGCAGTGAACTAGCGGGGCAAGAGACCCAGTACTTC | CASSELAGQETQYF
NA | TRBJ1-1 | TRBV2 | once | TGTGCCAGCAGTAAAGGACAGCGAGGAATGAACACTGAAGCTTTCTTT | CASSKGQRGMNTEAFF
TRBD1 | TRBJ1-1 | TRBV28 | NA | TGTGCCAGCAGTTCCGGTGGACAGGGGAAGGATGCTTTCTTT | CASSSGGQGKDAFF
NA | TRBJ2-1 | TRBV13 | NA | TGTGCCAGCAGCCCCCGTGGTCAGGGGCCAAACAATGAGCAGTTCTTC | CASSPRGQGPNNEQFF
NA | TRBJ1-2 | TRBV20-1 | NA | TGCAGTGCTACCAGGGATGGCTACACCTTC | CSATRDGYTF
NA | TRBJ2-6 | TRBV6-2/TRBV6-3 | NA | TGTGCCAGCAGTTACGAGACTGGGGCCAACGTCCTGACTTTC | CASSYETGANVLTF
NA | TRBJ1-2 | TRBV6-5 | once | TGTGCCAGCAGCTCCTCAGGGGACTATGGCTACACCTTC | CASSSSGDYGYTF
NA | TRBJ1-2 | TRBV5-1 | once | TGCGCCAGCAGCTTGGGACAAGCGGGCGGCTACACCTTC | CASSLGQAGGYTF
TRBD2 | TRBJ2-3 | TRBV9 | NA | TGTGCCAGCAGCGTACTAGCGGGAGTTGAGGATACGCAGTATTTT | CASSVLAGVEDTQYF
TRBD1 | TRBJ2-7 | TRBV27 | NA | TGTGCCAGCAGCCGACGGACAGGGGTCTACGAGCAGTACTTC | CASSRRTGVYEQYF
TRBD2 | TRBJ2-3 | TRBV9 | NA | TGTGCCAGCAGCGTAGAAATTAGCGGGGGGCTAGGGGATACGCAGTATTTT | CASSVEISGGLGDTQYF
NA | TRBJ1-1 | TRBV6-5 | NA | TGTGCCAGCAGTTACTCGAAGGGGCCCGGGACTGAAGCTTTCTTT | CASSYSKGPGTEAFF
NA | TRBJ2-7 | TRBV5-4 | NA | TGTGCCAGCAGCTACCGGGGGAGCCTTACCTACGAGCAGTACTTC | CASSYRGSLTYEQYF
NA | TRBJ2-7 | TRBV30 | few | TGTGCCTGGAGTGTAAAAGGGGAATTCTACGAGCAGTACTTC | CAWSVKGEFYEQYF
TRBD1 | TRBJ1-3 | TRBV2 | NA | TGTGCCAGTTTAATACAGGGGGCGAACGGGTATTTT | CASLIQGANGYF
NA | TRBJ2-3 | TRBV2 | NA | TGTGCCAGCAGTGAAGTGTATTCCCAGGGGACGAACACAGATACGCAGTATTTT | CASSEVYSQGTNTDTQYF